The clone carrying this TCR beta chain has at least ten counts. TCRbeta library construction was performed incorporating unique molecular identifiers. One entry per CDR3 protein, called by TCRdb with MiXCR from the PCR reads. Of approximately 500,000 distinct CDR3 sequences in the sample, more than 9% were seen once. This sample was taken from a study of T-cell reconstitution after alpha-beta-depleted transplantation in children. The specimen comprised PBMCs, sampled before TCRalphabeta/CD19-depleted stem cell transplant. The sequence came from a child aged 2 to 15 with inherited bone marrow failure, due to receive a stem cell transplant.

CDR3 bases: TGTGCCACCAGTACTGGAGTCTCCTACGAGCAGTACTTC. It yields the protein CATSTGVSYEQYF. The rearrangement uses TRBV15 and TRBJ2-7; unclear D gene. V was shortened by 6 bases and J by 0 bases, with 9 bases between the two germline ends. In germline, CDR1 is LNHNV, CDR2 YYDKDF (reference sequence). The CDR3 covers 13 residues.